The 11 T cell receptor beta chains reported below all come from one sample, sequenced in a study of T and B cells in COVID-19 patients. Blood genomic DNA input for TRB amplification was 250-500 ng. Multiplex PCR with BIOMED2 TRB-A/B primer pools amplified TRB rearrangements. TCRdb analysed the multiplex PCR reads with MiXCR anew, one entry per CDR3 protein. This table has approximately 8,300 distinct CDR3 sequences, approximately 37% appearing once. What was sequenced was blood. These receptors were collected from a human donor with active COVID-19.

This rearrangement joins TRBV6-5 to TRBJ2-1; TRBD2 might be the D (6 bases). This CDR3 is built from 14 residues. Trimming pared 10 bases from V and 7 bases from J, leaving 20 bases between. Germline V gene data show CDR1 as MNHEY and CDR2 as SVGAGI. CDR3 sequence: CATHGRVNWNEQFF. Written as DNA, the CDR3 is TGTGCCACCCACGGGAGAGTAAACTGGAATGAGCAGTTCTTC.

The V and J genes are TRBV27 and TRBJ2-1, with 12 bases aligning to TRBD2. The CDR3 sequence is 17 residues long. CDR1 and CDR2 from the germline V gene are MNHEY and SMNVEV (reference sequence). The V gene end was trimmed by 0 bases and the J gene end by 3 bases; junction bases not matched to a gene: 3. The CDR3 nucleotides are TGTGCCAGCAGTTTATCGGGGACTAGCGGGTTCTACAATGAGCAGTTCTTC. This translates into CASSLSGTSGFYNEQFF.

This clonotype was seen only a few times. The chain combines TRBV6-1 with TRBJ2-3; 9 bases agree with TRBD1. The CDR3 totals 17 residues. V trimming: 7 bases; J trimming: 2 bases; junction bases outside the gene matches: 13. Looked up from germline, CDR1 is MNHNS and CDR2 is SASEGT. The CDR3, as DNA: TGTGCCAGCACTAGGCACGGGACAGGGACCCTCACAGATACGCAGTATTTT. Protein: CASTRHGTGTLTDTQYF.

The CDR3 sequence is CAWSVQQMNTEAFF. The CDR3 region has the DNA TGTGCCTGGAGTGTACAACAGATGAACACTGAAGCTTTCTTT. The chain combines TRBV30 with TRBJ1-1; D gene uncertain. This CDR3 comprises 14 residues. Germline CDR1 and CDR2: GTSNPN and SVGIG (reference sequence). The germline V and J ends were trimmed by 0 bases and 0 bases, with 8 bases remaining between them.

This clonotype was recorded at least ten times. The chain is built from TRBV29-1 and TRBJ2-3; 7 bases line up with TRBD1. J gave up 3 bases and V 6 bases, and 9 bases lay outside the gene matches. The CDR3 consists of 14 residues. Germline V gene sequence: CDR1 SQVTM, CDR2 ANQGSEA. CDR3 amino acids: CSVFPTGLTDTQYF. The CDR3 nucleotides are TGCAGCGTCTTCCCGACAGGGCTGACAGATACGCAGTATTTT.

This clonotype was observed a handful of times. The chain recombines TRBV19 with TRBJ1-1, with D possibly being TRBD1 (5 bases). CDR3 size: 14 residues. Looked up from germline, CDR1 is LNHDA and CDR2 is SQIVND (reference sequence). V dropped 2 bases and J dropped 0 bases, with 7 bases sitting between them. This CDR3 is CASSIQGMNTEAFF. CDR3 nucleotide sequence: TGTGCCAGTAGTATACAGGGTATGAACACTGAAGCTTTCTTT.

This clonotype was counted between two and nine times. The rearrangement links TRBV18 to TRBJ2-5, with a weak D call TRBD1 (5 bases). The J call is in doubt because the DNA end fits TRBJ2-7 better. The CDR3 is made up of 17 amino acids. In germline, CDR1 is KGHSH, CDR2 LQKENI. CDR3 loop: CASSPPGKVRVPYEQYF. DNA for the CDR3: TGTGCCAGCTCACCACCAGGAAAGGTCAGGGTGCCCTACGAGCAGTACTTC.

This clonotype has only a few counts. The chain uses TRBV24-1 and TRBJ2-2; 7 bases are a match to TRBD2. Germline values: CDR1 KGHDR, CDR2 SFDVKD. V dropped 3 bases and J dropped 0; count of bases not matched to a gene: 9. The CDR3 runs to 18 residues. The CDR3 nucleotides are TGTGCCACCAGTGATCCTCGAGCGGGAATTACGAACACCGGGGAGCTGTTTTTT. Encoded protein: CATSDPRAGITNTGELFF.

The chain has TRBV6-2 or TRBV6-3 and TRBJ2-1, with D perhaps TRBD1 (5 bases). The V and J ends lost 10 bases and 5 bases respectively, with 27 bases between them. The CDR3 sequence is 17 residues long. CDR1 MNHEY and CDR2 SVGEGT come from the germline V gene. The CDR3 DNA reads TGTGCCACCCTTAATTGGGGCCCCTCCGGTTACAACAATGAGCAGTTCTTC. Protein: CATLNWGPSGYNNEQFF.

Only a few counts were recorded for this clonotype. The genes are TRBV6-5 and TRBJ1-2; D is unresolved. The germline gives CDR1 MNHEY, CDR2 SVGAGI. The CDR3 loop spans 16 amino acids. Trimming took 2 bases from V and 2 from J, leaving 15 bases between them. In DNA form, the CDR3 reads TGTGCCAGCAGTTACCTCTCCCGGGGATCGAACTATGGCTACACCTTC. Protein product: CASSYLSRGSNYGYTF.

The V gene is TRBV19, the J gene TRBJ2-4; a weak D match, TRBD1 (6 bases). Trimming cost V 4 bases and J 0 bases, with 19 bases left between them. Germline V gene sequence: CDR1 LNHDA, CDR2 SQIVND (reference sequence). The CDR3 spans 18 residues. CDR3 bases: TGTGCCAGTAGTACACAGGCGAGAGGGGGACCAGCCAAAAACATTCAGTACTTC. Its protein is CASSTQARGGPAKNIQYF.